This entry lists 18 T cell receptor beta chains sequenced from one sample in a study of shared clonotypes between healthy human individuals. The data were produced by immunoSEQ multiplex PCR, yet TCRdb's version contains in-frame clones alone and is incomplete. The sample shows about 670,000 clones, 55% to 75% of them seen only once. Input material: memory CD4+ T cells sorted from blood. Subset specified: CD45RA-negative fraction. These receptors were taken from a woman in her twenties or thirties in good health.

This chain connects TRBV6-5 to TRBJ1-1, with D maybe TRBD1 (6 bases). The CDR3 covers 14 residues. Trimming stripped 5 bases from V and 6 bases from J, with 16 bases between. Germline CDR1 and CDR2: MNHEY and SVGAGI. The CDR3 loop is CASSGTLREAEAFF. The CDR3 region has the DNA TGTGCCAGCAGTGGGACACTGAGGGAAGCTGAAGCTTTCTTT.

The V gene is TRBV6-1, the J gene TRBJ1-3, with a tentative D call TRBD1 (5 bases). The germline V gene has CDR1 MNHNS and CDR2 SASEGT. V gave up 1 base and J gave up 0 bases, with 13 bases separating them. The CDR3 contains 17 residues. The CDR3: CASSEVWWGLSGNTIYF. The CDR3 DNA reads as TGTGCCAGCAGTGAAGTTTGGTGGGGCCTCTCTGGAAACACCATATATTTT.

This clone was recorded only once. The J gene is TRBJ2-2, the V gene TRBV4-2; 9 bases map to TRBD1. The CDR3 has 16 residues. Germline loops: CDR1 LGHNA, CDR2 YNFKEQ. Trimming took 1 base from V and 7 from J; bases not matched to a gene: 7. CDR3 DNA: TGTGCCAGCAGCCAAGTTACGGGACAGGGTTTCGGGGAGCTGTTTTTT. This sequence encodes CASSQVTGQGFGELFF.

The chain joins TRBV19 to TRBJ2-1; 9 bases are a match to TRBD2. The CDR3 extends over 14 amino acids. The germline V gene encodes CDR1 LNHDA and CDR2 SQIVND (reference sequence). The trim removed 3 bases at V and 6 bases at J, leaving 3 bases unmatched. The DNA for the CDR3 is TGTGCCAGTAGTATTGTTAGCGGGAGCAATGAGCAGTTCTTC. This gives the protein CASSIVSGSNEQFF. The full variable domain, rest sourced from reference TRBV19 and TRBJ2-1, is DGGITQSPKYLFRKEGQNVTLSCEQNLNHDAMYWYRQDPGQGLRLIYYSQIVNDFQKGDIAEGYSVSREKKESFPLTVTSAQKNPTAFYLCASSIVSGSNEQFFGPGTRLTVL.

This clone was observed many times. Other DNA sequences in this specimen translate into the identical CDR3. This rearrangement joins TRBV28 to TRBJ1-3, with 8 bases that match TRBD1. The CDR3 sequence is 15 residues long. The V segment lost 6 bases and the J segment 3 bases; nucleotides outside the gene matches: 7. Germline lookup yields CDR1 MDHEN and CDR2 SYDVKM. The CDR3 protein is CASSSGQGDGNTIYF. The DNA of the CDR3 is TGTGCCAGCAGCTCAGGACAGGGAGATGGAAACACCATATATTTT. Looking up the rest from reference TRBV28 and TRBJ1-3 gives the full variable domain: DVKVTQSSRYLVKRTGEKVFLECVQDMDHENMFWYRQDPGLGLRLIYFSYDVKMKEKGDIPEGYSVSREKKERFSLILESASTNQTSMYLCASSSGQGDGNTIYFGEGSWLTVV.

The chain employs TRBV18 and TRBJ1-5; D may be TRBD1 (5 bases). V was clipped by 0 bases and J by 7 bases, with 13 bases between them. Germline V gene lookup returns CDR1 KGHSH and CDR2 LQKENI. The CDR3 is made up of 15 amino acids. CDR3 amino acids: CASSPPGVGEQPQHF. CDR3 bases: TGTGCCAGCTCACCACCGGGGGTAGGGGAACAGCCCCAGCATTTT.

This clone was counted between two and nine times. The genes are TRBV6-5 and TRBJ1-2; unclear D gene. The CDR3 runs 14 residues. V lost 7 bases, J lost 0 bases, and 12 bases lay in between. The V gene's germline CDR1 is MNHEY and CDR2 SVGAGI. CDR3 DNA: TGTGCCAGCACCAAGAGAGAAACTAACTATGGCTACACCTTC. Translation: CASTKRETNYGYTF.

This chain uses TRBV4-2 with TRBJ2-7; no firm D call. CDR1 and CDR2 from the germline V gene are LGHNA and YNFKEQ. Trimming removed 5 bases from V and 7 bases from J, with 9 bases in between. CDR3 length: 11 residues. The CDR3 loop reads CASSSLGEQYF. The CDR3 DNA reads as TGTGCCAGCAGCTCTTTGGGGGAGCAGTACTTC.

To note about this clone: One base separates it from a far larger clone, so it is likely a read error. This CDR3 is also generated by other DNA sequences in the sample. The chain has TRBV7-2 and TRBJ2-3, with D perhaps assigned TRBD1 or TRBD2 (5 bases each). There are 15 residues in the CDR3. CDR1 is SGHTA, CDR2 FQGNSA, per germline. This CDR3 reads CASSLEGSSTDTQYF. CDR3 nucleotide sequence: TGCGCCAGCAGCTTAGAGGGGTCTAGCACAGATACGCAGTATTTT.

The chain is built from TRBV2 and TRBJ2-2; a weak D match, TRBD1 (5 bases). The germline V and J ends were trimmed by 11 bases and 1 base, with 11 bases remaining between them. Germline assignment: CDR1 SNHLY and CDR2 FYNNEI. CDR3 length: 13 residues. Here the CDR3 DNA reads TGTGCCGGGGCCCCCGTGAACACCGGGGAGCTGTTTTTT. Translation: CAGAPVNTGELFF.

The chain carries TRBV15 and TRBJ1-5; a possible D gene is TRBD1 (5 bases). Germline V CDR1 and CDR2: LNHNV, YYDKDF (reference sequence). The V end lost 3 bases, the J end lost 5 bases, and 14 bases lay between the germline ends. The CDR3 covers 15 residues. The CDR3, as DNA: TGTGCCACCAGCAGGCGGGGAAGGGACGATCAGCCCCAGCATTTT. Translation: CATSRRGRDDQPQHF.

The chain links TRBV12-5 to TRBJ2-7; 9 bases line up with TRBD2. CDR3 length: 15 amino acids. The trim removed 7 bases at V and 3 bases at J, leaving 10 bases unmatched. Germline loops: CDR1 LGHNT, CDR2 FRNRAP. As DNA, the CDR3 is TGTGCTAGTGTTTGGAGGCGGACTAGCGTCTACGAGCAGTACTTC. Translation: CASVWRRTSVYEQYF.

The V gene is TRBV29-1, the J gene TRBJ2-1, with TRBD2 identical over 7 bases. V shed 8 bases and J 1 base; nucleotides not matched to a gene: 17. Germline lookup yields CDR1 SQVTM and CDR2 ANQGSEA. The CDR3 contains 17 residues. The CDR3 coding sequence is TGCAGCTCCAATCATCCCGGCGGGGGTAGGTCCTACAATGAGCAGTTCTTC. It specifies CSSNHPGGGRSYNEQFF.

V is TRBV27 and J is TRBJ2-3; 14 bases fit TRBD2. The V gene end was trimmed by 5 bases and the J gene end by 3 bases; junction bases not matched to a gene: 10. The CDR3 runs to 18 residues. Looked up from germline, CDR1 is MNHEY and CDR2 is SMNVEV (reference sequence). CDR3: CASSRTSGRIGDTDTQYF. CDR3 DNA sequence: TGTGCCAGCAGTCGGACTAGCGGGAGGATTGGAGATACAGATACGCAGTATTTT.

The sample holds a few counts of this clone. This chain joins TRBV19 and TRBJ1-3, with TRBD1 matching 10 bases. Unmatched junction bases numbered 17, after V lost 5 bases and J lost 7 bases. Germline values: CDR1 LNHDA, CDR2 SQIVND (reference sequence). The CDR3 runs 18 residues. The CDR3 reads CASSPGTGVLSARNTIYF. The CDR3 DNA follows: TGTGCCAGTAGTCCGGGGACAGGGGTCCTTTCCGCCAGGAACACCATATATTTT. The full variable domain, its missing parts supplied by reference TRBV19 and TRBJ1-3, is DGGITQSPKYLFRKEGQNVTLSCEQNLNHDAMYWYRQDPGQGLRLIYYSQIVNDFQKGDIAEGYSVSREKKESFPLTVTSAQKNPTAFYLCASSPGTGVLSARNTIYFGEGSWLTVV.

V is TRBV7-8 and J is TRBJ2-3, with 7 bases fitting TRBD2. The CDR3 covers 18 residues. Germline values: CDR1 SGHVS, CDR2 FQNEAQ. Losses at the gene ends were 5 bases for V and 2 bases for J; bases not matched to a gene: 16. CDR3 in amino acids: CASSPPPAGVFLTDTQYF. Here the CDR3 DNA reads TGTGCCAGCAGCCCCCCTCCTGCGGGAGTGTTCCTCACAGATACGCAGTATTTT.

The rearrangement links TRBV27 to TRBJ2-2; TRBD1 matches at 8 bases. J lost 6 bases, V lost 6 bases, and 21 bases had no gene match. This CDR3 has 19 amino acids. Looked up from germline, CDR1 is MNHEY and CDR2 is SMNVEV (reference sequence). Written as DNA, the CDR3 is TGTGCCAGCAGCCTAGTAGGCCTGACAAGACAGGGGATGGCCGGGGAGCTGTTTTTT. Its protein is CASSLVGLTRQGMAGELFF.

CDR3 DNA: TGTGCCAGCACGGGGCCCCAGCGAACCTACGAGCAGTACTTC. It encodes CASTGPQRTYEQYF. The chain carries TRBV6-1 and TRBJ2-7; D possibly uses TRBD1 or TRBD2 (5 bases each). Germline V gene lookup returns CDR1 MNHNS and CDR2 SASEGT. The CDR3 runs to 14 residues. V lost 7 bases to trimming and J lost 2 bases, with 15 bases between them.